This entry features one TCR beta chain sequence. Its antigen is not known. Some clones are missing from TCRdb's copy, which holds only in-frame ones; the method was immunoSEQ multiplex PCR. The sample consists of approximately 70,000 clones, less than 95% of them appearing once. Trimming removed 5 bases from V and 4 bases from J, with 12 bases in between. The CDR3 runs 15 residues. Germline V CDR1 and CDR2: MNHEY, SMNVEV (reference sequence). The sample originates from a study of cytomegalovirus exposure and HLA in healthy donors. General study points: Researchers counted approximately 160 TCR beta chains as cytomegalovirus-associated.

Input material: PBMCs. The chain links TRBV27 to TRBJ1-6, with a weak D call TRBD1 (6 bases). The receptor was isolated from a woman aged 18-29 years in good health and CMV-seronegative. The CDR3 is CASSLGTTYNSPLHF. In DNA, the CDR3 is TGTGCCAGCAGTCTCGGGACAACATATAATTCACCCCTCCACTTT.